What follows is one T cell receptor (beta chain) and its context. The antigen is undetermined. This record comes from a study of T cells after posttransplantation cyclophosphamide. The CDR3 runs 14 residues. J was trimmed by 6 bases and V by 4 bases; bases with no gene match: 6. Germline CDR1 SGHRS, CDR2 YFSETQ. Study-level results: Skin or GI-infiltrating T cells shared few TRB sequences with blood.

Sequencing used immunoSEQ multiplex PCR; TCRdb keeps in-frame clones, though not all of them. The sample lists some 4,200 clones; 60% to 85% were seen once. Busulfan-fludarabine conditioning, marrow transplant, and cyclophosphamide on days +3 and +4 were administered. This sequence was found in a male patient aged 35-50 years who received an allogeneic stem cell transplant from a related donor, was CMV-positive, and had acute and chronic GVHD. Some T cells may possibly be graft donor cells. This rearrangement joins TRBV5-1 to TRBJ2-3, with 9 bases lining up with TRBD1. The sample in question was PBMCs, obtained after allogeneic stem cell transplant with posttransplant cyclophosphamide. For the CDR3, the DNA is TGCGCCAGCAGCACCGGACAGGGGTCCGATACGCAGTATTTT. Its protein product is CASSTGQGSDTQYF.